These 31 T cell receptor beta chains came from one sample sequenced in a study of T-cell memory formation after mild COVID-19. In TCRdb, the 5' RACE reads were re-called with MiXCR into one record per CDR3 protein. The sample includes about 190,000 distinct CDR3 sequences, 27% seen only once; the top ten take over 9.5%. Sequencing was carried out using PBMCs or a T cell subset sorted from them (not recorded which). The source is an adult woman who had mild COVID-19 (a few samples of this study predate the infection). Cell type and time point are not known.

The V and J genes are TRBV7-9 and TRBJ1-1; D unclear. Per the germline V gene, CDR1 is SEHNR and CDR2 is FQNEAQ (reference sequence). This CDR3 is 13 amino acids long. V lost 4 bases to trimming and J lost 5 bases, with 11 bases between them. This CDR3 reads CASSSSGVTEAFF. CDR3 bases: TGTGCCAGCAGCTCCTCTGGGGTGACTGAAGCTTTCTTT. The variable domain in full, with the rest retrieved from reference TRBV7-9 and TRBJ1-1, is DTGVSQNPRHKITKRGQNVTFRCDPISEHNRLYWYRQTLGQGPEFLTYFQNEAQLEKSRLLSDRFSAERPKGSFSTLEIQRTEQGDSAMYLCASSSSGVTEAFFGQGTRLTVV.

This clonotype was picked up a small number of times. This chain links TRBV7-7 with TRBJ2-1; 7 bases map to TRBD2. The junction had 7 bases not matched to a gene; V was cut back by 1 base and J by 4 bases. Germline CDR1 SSHAT, CDR2 FNYEAQ (reference sequence). CDR3 length: 16 residues. CDR3 region: CASSLGWQGGYNEQFF. The DNA of the CDR3 is TGTGCCAGCAGCTTAGGATGGCAGGGAGGGTACAATGAGCAGTTCTTC.

This rearrangement joins TRBV5-4 to TRBJ1-6; D is unclear. This CDR3 spans 15 amino acids. Germline values: CDR1 SGHNT, CDR2 YYREEE (reference sequence). V was cut by 4 bases and J by 5 bases, with 13 bases left in between. The CDR3 coding sequence is TGTGCCAGCAGCCCCGGACGGGAGAATAATTCACCCCTCCACTTT. Amino acid sequence: CASSPGRENNSPLHF.

The J gene is TRBJ1-2, the V gene TRBV7-8; the D is unclear. Germline V gives CDR1 SGHVS, CDR2 FQNEAQ. Trimming removed 1 base at V and 0 bases at J, with 9 bases between. This CDR3 is 15 amino acids long. In DNA, the CDR3 is TGTGCCAGCAGCTTAGGGCCAGTAGCTAACTATGGCTACACCTTC. It yields the protein CASSLGPVANYGYTF.

Only a few counts were recorded for this clonotype. The V call is TRBV6-2 or TRBV6-3, the J call TRBJ2-7; possible D gene TRBD2, 6 bases. The V end lost 2 bases, the J end lost 0 bases, and 8 bases lay between the germline ends. Germline V lookup: CDR1 MNHEY, CDR2 SVGEGT. The CDR3 runs to 14 residues. This chain's CDR3 is CASSYVAVSYEQYF. In nucleotides, the CDR3 is TGTGCCAGCAGTTACGTAGCGGTCTCCTACGAGCAGTACTTC.

In its sample, this clonotype was seen a few times. The chain is built from TRBV7-9 and TRBJ2-1; D tentatively reads TRBD1 or TRBD2 (5 bases each). Deletions cut 0 bases from V and 5 bases from J, with 5 bases between. CDR3 length: 13 residues. Germline CDR1 and CDR2: SEHNR and FQNEAQ (reference sequence). The CDR3 DNA follows: TGTGCCAGCAGCTTAGCGGGACACAATGAGCAGTTCTTC. Protein sequence: CASSLAGHNEQFF.

CDR3 in DNA: TGTGCCATCAGTGATAGGCAGGGATCCGACGAGCAGTACTTC. Its translation: CAISDRQGSDEQYF. V is TRBV10-3 and J is TRBJ2-7; tentative D call: TRBD1 (5 bases). This CDR3 contains 14 residues. Per the germline V gene, CDR1 is ENHRY and CDR2 is SYGVKD. V shed 3 bases and J shed 5 bases, with 14 bases lying between them.

This chain links TRBV12-3 or TRBV12-4 with TRBJ2-2; maybe TRBD2 (5 bases). Trimming stripped 9 bases from V and 7 bases from J, with 12 bases between. The length of the CDR3 is 12 residues. The CDR3 sequence is CASSTIVGELFF. The CDR3 coding sequence is TGTGCCAGTTCGACTATAGTCGGGGAGCTGTTTTTT.

The genes are TRBV5-1 and TRBJ1-1; the D gene is possibly TRBD1 (5 bases). Trimming removed 4 bases at V and 0 bases at J, with 13 bases between. There are 15 residues in the CDR3. Looked up from germline, CDR1 is SGHRS and CDR2 is YFSETQ. The CDR3 region is CASSPQTAMNTEAFF. Here the CDR3 DNA reads TGCGCCAGCAGCCCCCAGACAGCTATGAACACTGAAGCTTTCTTT.

The chain has TRBV12-3 or TRBV12-4 and TRBJ2-2, with D tentatively TRBD2 (5 bases). This CDR3 is 14 amino acids long. Trimming removed 6 bases at V and 4 bases at J, with 12 bases between. This CDR3 reads CASSPRRATGELFF. DNA for the CDR3: TGTGCCAGCAGCCCGAGGCGGGCCACCGGGGAGCTGTTTTTT.

A few counts support this clonotype. CDR3 region: CASSQAAPYEQYF. CDR3 bases: TGTGCCAGCAGCCAAGCCGCCCCCTACGAGCAGTACTTC. The chain employs TRBV3-1 and TRBJ2-7, with D uncertain. The CDR3 covers 13 residues. V shed 1 base and J shed 2 bases, with 6 bases lying between them. The V gene's germline CDR1 is LGHDT and CDR2 YNNKEL (reference sequence).

The chain carries TRBV7-8 and TRBJ2-7, with 7 bases fitting TRBD2. Germline V gene lookup returns CDR1 SGHVS and CDR2 FQNEAQ. The CDR3 contains 14 residues. The ends lost 5 bases at V and 6 bases at J; junction bases unmatched: 10. The CDR3 nucleotides read TGTGCCAGCAGCAAACTAGCGTTGGTTTCCGAGCAGTACTTC. Its protein product is CASSKLALVSEQYF. Full variable domain (missing parts from reference TRBV7-8 and TRBJ2-7): GAGVSQSPRYKVAKRGQDVALRCDPISGHVSLFWYQQALGQGPEFLTYFQNEAQLDKSGLPSDRFFAERPEGSVSTLKIQRTQQEDSAVYLCASSKLALVSEQYFGPGTRLTVT.

V is TRBV4-1 and J is TRBJ1-6; 9 nucleotides agree with TRBD1. The germline CDR1 and CDR2 sequences are MGHRA and YSYEKL. V lost 5 bases and J lost 6; bases outside the gene matches: 11. This CDR3 comprises 17 residues. The CDR3 DNA follows: TGCGCCAGCAGCGTAGAGAGGAGGGGACAGGGTAATTCACCCCTCCACTTT. Protein product: CASSVERRGQGNSPLHF.

There are a few counts of this clonotype. The rearrangement joins TRBV7-2 to TRBJ1-2; D is ambiguous. The germline V gene has CDR1 SGHTA and CDR2 FQGNSA. V was shortened by 1 base and J by 2 bases, with 11 bases between the two germline ends. The CDR3 consists of 15 residues. Here the CDR3 reads CASSLVRETNYGYTF. The DNA for the CDR3 is TGTGCCAGCAGCTTAGTTCGGGAGACCAACTATGGCTACACCTTC.

This clonotype was seen a handful of times. The J gene is TRBJ2-1, the V gene TRBV5-1; the D is unclear. CDR1 and CDR2 from the germline V gene are SGHRS and YFSETQ. The germline V and J ends were trimmed by 1 base and 8 bases, with 7 bases remaining between them. This CDR3 is 12 amino acids long. The CDR3 bases are TGCGCCAGCAGCTTGACGCTAGATGAGCAGTTCTTC. Translation gives CASSLTLDEQFF.

This chain links TRBV7-6 with TRBJ2-1, with 7 bases that match TRBD2. The germline V gene encodes CDR1 SGHVS and CDR2 FNYEAQ. The CDR3 is 16 amino acids. J gave up 7 bases and V 3 bases, and 12 bases lay outside the gene matches. CDR3 protein: CASSLAAGEPVNEQFF. CDR3 nucleotide sequence: TGTGCCAGCAGCTTGGCCGCGGGAGAACCGGTGAATGAGCAGTTCTTC.

This clonotype has just a few counts. The chain joins TRBV14 to TRBJ2-7; 10 bases fit TRBD2. V shed 4 bases, J shed 1 base, and the junction held 4 bases outside the gene matches. This CDR3 contains 15 residues. CDR1 and CDR2 from the germline V gene are SGHDN and FVKESK. CDR3 region: CASSPLSGGSYEQYF. DNA for the CDR3: TGTGCCAGCAGCCCACTTAGCGGGGGGTCCTACGAGCAGTACTTC.

This clonotype has a count of ten or more. The J gene is TRBJ2-3, the V gene TRBV29-1, with 8 bases identical to TRBD1. Germline V gene sequence: CDR1 SQVTM, CDR2 ANQGSEA. The CDR3 has 15 residues. V dropped 5 bases and J dropped 4; count of bases not matched to a gene: 11. The CDR3 spells CSVPSRTGNADTQYF. Written as DNA, the CDR3 is TGCAGCGTTCCCTCTCGGACAGGGAACGCAGATACGCAGTATTTT.

This rearrangement joins TRBV7-2 to TRBJ1-2; D gene unclear. CDR3 length: 13 residues. Germline CDR1 SGHTA, CDR2 FQGNSA. Trimming stripped 5 bases from V and 2 bases from J, with 9 bases between. CDR3 sequence: CASSHGENYGYTF. The CDR3, as DNA: TGTGCCAGCAGCCATGGGGAGAACTATGGCTACACCTTC.

Of note for this clonotype: Because the CDR3 is missing its conserved closing phenylalanine or tryptophan, this is likely a read error. The rearrangement joins TRBV9 to TRBJ2-5, with D possibly being TRBD2 (6 bases). CDR1 is SGDLS and CDR2 is YYNGEE in the germline V gene. Trimming pared 0 bases from V and 2 bases from J, leaving 11 bases between. This CDR3 is 15 amino acids long. CDR3 DNA: TGTGCCAGCAGCGTAGCGATGGGGGGACAAGAGACCCAGTACTCC. Residues: CASSVAMGGQETQYS.

This clonotype has a handful of counts. This sequence joins TRBV20-1 and TRBJ1-1; D remains unclear. V was clipped by 0 bases and J by 2 bases, with 7 bases between them. The CDR3 is 13 amino acids. Germline V lookup: CDR1 DFQATT, CDR2 SNEGSKA (reference sequence). The DNA for the CDR3 is TGCAGTGCTAGAGAGCACATTAACACTGAAGCTTTCTTT. Residues: CSAREHINTEAFF.

Only a few counts were recorded for this clonotype. The chain links TRBV12-3 or TRBV12-4 to TRBJ2-5; TRBD1 is a possible D gene (5 bases). The CDR3 spans 14 residues. Trimming left V 6 bases short and J 5 bases short, with 16 bases between. The CDR3 bases are TGTGCCAGCAGACGGGCAGCAGGGTCGGAGACCCAGTACTTC. This encodes CASRRAAGSETQYF.

V and J are TRBV6-5 and TRBJ1-3; D possibly corresponds to TRBD1 (5 bases). The CDR3 extends over 16 amino acids. Germline V gene lookup returns CDR1 MNHEY and CDR2 SVGAGI. V dropped 5 bases and J dropped 0 bases, with 14 bases sitting between them. CDR3 sequence reads: CASSKGTVYSGNTIYF. The CDR3 coding sequence is TGTGCCAGCAGTAAAGGGACGGTCTACTCTGGAAACACCATATATTTT.

This chain uses TRBV6-1 with TRBJ2-2, with 10 bases identical to TRBD1. The CDR3 is 15 residues long. Germline CDR1 and CDR2: MNHNS and SASEGT. The V segment lost 9 bases and the J segment 6 bases; nucleotides outside the gene matches: 10. The CDR3 bases are TGTGCCAGTGATACGGACAGGGGGAGGGCCGGGGAGCTGTTTTTT. Its translation: CASDTDRGRAGELFF.

This clonotype appeared many times. The chain uses TRBV7-9 and TRBJ2-7; the match to TRBD1 covers 7 bases. Trimming at V came to 6 bases and at J to 0 bases, leaving 8 bases not matched to a gene. Germline V gene lookup returns CDR1 SEHNR and CDR2 FQNEAQ (reference sequence). CDR3 length: 15 residues. The CDR3 bases are TGTGCCAGCAGATACGGGACAGCCCTCTCCTACGAGCAGTACTTC. The encoded protein is CASRYGTALSYEQYF.

In its sample, this clonotype was seen a few times. The chain employs TRBV7-2 and TRBJ2-7; D is possibly TRBD2 (6 bases). CDR3 length: 15 residues. The V end was cut by 1 base, the J end by 1 base, with 11 bases between. Germline V gene data show CDR1 as SGHTA and CDR2 as FQGNSA. The CDR3 region is CASSLVSGESYEQYF. The DNA of the CDR3 is TGTGCCAGCAGCTTAGTATCGGGGGAGTCCTACGAGCAGTACTTC.

This rearrangement joins TRBV7-2 to TRBJ2-1, with 11 bases lining up with TRBD2. This CDR3 is built from 16 residues. V shed 3 bases and J 5 bases; nucleotides not matched to a gene: 6. Germline V gene data show CDR1 as SGHTA and CDR2 as FQGNSA. The CDR3 region has the DNA TGTGCCAGCAGCTTGGGGACTAGCGGACTCGACAATGAGCAGTTCTTC. Its protein is CASSLGTSGLDNEQFF.

V is TRBV12-3 or TRBV12-4 and J is TRBJ2-1; a weak D match, TRBD2 (5 bases). The CDR3 is 12 residues long. V lost 1 base, J lost 14 bases, and 12 bases lay in between. The CDR3 sequence: CASSLGRAREFF. In DNA, the CDR3 is TGTGCCAGCAGTTTAGGACGAGCGCGGGAGTTCTTC.

The genes are TRBV12-3 or TRBV12-4 and TRBJ2-1; D not resolved. CDR3 size: 13 residues. V was pared by 6 bases and J by 0 bases, with 6 bases between. The CDR3 nucleotides read TGTGCCAGCAGGCTACGCTCCTACAATGAGCAGTTCTTC. Translation: CASRLRSYNEQFF.

This clonotype has more than one count but fewer than ten. The chain combines TRBV7-8 with TRBJ2-5, with 7 bases identical to TRBD2. The germline V gene encodes CDR1 SGHVS and CDR2 FQNEAQ. The length of the CDR3 is 13 residues. V shed 4 bases and J 4 bases; nucleotides not matched to a gene: 3. The CDR3 DNA sequence: TGTGCCAGCAGCTGGGGGGGTGGAGAGACCCAGTACTTC. Translated: CASSWGGGETQYF.

This clonotype was seen a few times. The rearrangement joins TRBV7-2 to TRBJ2-3, with D perhaps TRBD2 (5 bases). Trimming left V 1 base short and J 8 bases short, with 13 bases between. CDR3 length: 14 amino acids. Germline V gives CDR1 SGHTA, CDR2 FQGNSA. The CDR3 loop reads CASSLDSFAGTQYF. The CDR3 DNA is TGTGCCAGCAGCTTAGATAGTTTTGCGGGTACGCAGTATTTT.